Sequencing of this T cell receptor (beta chain) was carried out in a study of blood T cell repertoires in COVID-19. Study-wide background: COVID-19 samples from acute and convalescent phases originated in the United States, Italy and Spain. The cDNA or gDNA used as material had been derived from T cells, B-cell-depleted T cells, or PBMCs.

Methods used by the authors: The authors estimated nucleated cell counts from reference gene primer amplification. Sequenced by immunoSEQ multiplex PCR; TCRdb stores in-frame clones only, minus some. V and J calls and clone size are copied from that table; D and trimming were computed from the DNA. The table has about 160,000 clones, roughly 91% seen once. CDR1 is SGHDT and CDR2 is YYEEEE in the germline V gene. The V end was cut by 4 bases, the J end by 2 bases, with 13 bases between. CDR3 length: 14 amino acids. This clonotype was sampled from a young man with acute or convalescent COVID-19. Material: peripheral blood. The J gene is TRBJ2-7, the V gene TRBV5-6, with TRBD2 as a possible D gene (5 bases). DNA of the CDR3: TGTGCCAGCAGCGCAGGCGGGCTGACCTACGAGCAGTACTTC. Amino acids: CASSAGGLTYEQYF.